This note documents a single T cell receptor (beta chain) sequence. Its antigen remains unknown. The PCR employed 60 Vbeta primers together with 13 Jbeta primers. Generated by immunoSEQ multiplex PCR, the TCRdb table keeps only in-frame clones and is missing some. This table has 80,000 to 100,000 clones, about 79% appearing once. There were likely unrecorded immune exposures, though donors were nominally healthy when sampled. This sample was included in a study of cytomegalovirus exposure and HLA in healthy donors. About the study: HLA-typed donors were the source of about 81 million unique TCRs held in an early data release.

CDR3 length: 13 residues. V lost 4 bases and J 2 bases, leaving 11 bases between the germline ends. CDR1 and CDR2 from the germline V gene are SQVTM and ANQGSEA. Study-level results: According to the study, 180 or so TCR beta chains were cytomegalovirus-associated.

This TCR was recovered from a male donor in good health and CMV-seropositive. Specimen: PBMCs. The V gene is TRBV29-1, the J gene TRBJ1-2; unclear D gene. The CDR3 region has the DNA TGCAGCGTTGTACTGACACGAAACTATGGCTACACCTTC. This codes for CSVVLTRNYGYTF.